This T cell receptor (beta chain) was observed in a study of blood T cell repertoires in COVID-19. The assay was immunoSEQ multiplex PCR, and TCRdb's table has in-frame clones only and misses some. The data hold 350,000 to 400,000 clones, with roughly 90% observed a single time. Germline V gene lookup returns CDR1 SEHNR and CDR2 FQNEAQ (reference sequence). Trimming at V came to 11 bases and at J to 3 bases, leaving 9 bases not matched to a gene. CDR3 length: 14 residues. V is TRBV7-9 and J is TRBJ2-2; 7 nucleotides line up with TRBD1. The TCR originated in a woman aged 60-75 years with COVID-19, enrolled during active disease. What was sequenced was peripheral blood. The CDR3 spells CAGSGTDYTGELFF. Written as DNA, the CDR3 is TGTGCCGGCTCCGGGACAGACTACACCGGGGAGCTGTTTTTT.